The T cell receptor (beta chain) described here comes from a study of OX40 agonist ivuxolimab in advanced cancers. Study-wide context: The patients received ivuxolimab by intravenous route every 2 weeks at 0.01 to 10 mg/kg.

Assay used: immunoSEQ multiplex PCR; TCRdb lists only in-frame clones, some missing. Among tens of thousands of clones listed, over 65% were seen once. CDR1 and CDR2 (germline): LGHNA, YSLEER. The CDR3 length is 16 residues. Unmatched junction bases numbered 9, after V lost 4 bases and J lost 3 bases. About this clone itself: Its antigen is as yet unknown.

Sampling of blood occurred at baseline, cycle 4 day 1, and cycle 7 day 1. Overall study results and limits: Researchers report that CD8+ T cells had, on average, more expanded clones than CD4+. Those patients achieving a partial response at 0.1-3.0 mg/kg showed among the lowest clonal expansion.

The sequenced sample was CD4+ or CD8+ T cells sorted from blood, obtained in a trial of the OX40 agonist ivuxolimab. The chain combines TRBV4-3 with TRBJ1-1; 9 positions agree with TRBD1. The sequence was obtained from an adult with an advanced solid tumor such as melanoma, head and neck, liver or kidney cancer. CDR3 residues: CASSRGRDRGDTEAFF. CDR3 bases: TGCGCCAGCAGCCGAGGCAGAGACAGGGGGGACACTGAAGCTTTCTTT.